This passage covers 28 T cell receptor beta chains from one sample sequenced in a study of Ad26.COV2.S vaccination and SARS-CoV-2 variants. Sample treatment: around 19 received Ad26.COV2.S at low or high dose, single or two shots; a few received placebo; per-sample allocation not given. Following the first vaccine or placebo injection, samples were taken on day 63. Sequencing was performed with immunoSEQ multiplex PCR; in TCRdb, only in-frame clones are kept and a portion is missing. In the table there are 440,000 or so clones, around 90% of which are singletons. Material: peripheral blood, obtained in a trial of Ad26.COV2.S vaccine versus placebo. These TCRs come from a person aged 18-65 years who received the Ad26.COV2.S COVID-19 vaccine or a placebo.

The rearrangement links TRBV5-4 to TRBJ1-1; no definite D call. Trimming pared 3 bases from V and 1 base from J, leaving 1 base between. CDR3 size: 11 residues. Looked up from germline, CDR1 is SGHNT and CDR2 is YYREEE (reference sequence). In nucleotides, the CDR3 is TGTGCCAGCAGCTGGAACACTGAAGCTTTCTTT. Its translation: CASSWNTEAFF.

The rearrangement uses TRBV2 and TRBJ2-5; D uncertain. The germline V and J ends were trimmed by 8 bases and 4 bases, with 5 bases remaining between them. The CDR3 extends over 10 amino acids. The V gene's germline CDR1 is SNHLY and CDR2 FYNNEI. The DNA for the CDR3 is TGTGCCAGCGCTGGAGAGACCCAGTACTTC. It translates to CASAGETQYF. Variable domain in full (rest from reference TRBV2 and TRBJ2-5): EPEVTQTPSHQVTQMGQEVILRCVPISNHLYFYWYRQILGQKVEFLVSFYNNEISEKSEIFDDQFSVERPDGSNFTLKIRSTKLEDSAMYFCASAGETQYFGPGTRLLVL.

The chain joins TRBV12-3 or TRBV12-4 to TRBJ1-1; D not resolved. This CDR3 comprises 13 residues. Trimming stripped 2 bases from V and 2 bases from J, with 6 bases between. CDR3 region: CASSLTGNTEAFF. DNA of the CDR3: TGTGCCAGCAGTTTAACGGGAAACACTGAAGCTTTCTTT.

The chain uses TRBV10-2 and TRBJ2-3, with 9 bases that match TRBD2. V lost 3 bases to trimming and J lost 2 bases; unmatched junction nucleotides: 6. The V gene's germline CDR1 is WSHSY and CDR2 SAAADI. The CDR3 has 16 residues. CDR3 loop: CASSDIAGVVTDTQYF. The CDR3 nucleotides read TGCGCCAGCAGTGATATAGCGGGAGTTGTCACAGATACGCAGTATTTT.

In DNA, the CDR3 is TGCAGCGTCGATCCCGGGCAAGATACGCAGTATTTT. Encoded protein: CSVDPGQDTQYF. The chain is built from TRBV29-1 and TRBJ2-3; D unclear. The length of the CDR3 is 12 residues. V was pared by 6 bases and J by 5 bases, with 12 bases between. Per germline, CDR1 SQVTM and CDR2 ANQGSEA.

The V and J genes are TRBV27 and TRBJ2-2, with 9 bases fitting TRBD1. Germline V gene sequence: CDR1 MNHEY, CDR2 SMNVEV (reference sequence). V was clipped by 4 bases and J by 6 bases; unmatched bases: 3. This CDR3 region has 14 residues. This chain's CDR3 is CASSWDREAGELFF. CDR3 coding DNA: TGTGCCAGCAGTTGGGACAGGGAGGCCGGGGAGCTGTTTTTT.

The rearrangement uses TRBV2 and TRBJ2-7, with unresolved D. The germline V gene has CDR1 SNHLY and CDR2 FYNNEI. The length of the CDR3 is 15 residues. Trimming stripped 8 bases from V and 3 bases from J, with 20 bases between. The CDR3 sequence is CASGAGPTEYYEQYF. The CDR3 DNA reads as TGTGCCAGCGGTGCCGGACCGACCGAATACTACGAGCAGTACTTC.

J is TRBJ1-1 and V is TRBV9; D remains unclear. Germline lookup yields CDR1 SGDLS and CDR2 YYNGEE. V was pared by 0 bases and J by 2 bases, with 11 bases between. The CDR3 consists of 15 residues. The CDR3 region is CASSVERTFNTEAFF. The CDR3 DNA follows: TGTGCCAGCAGCGTAGAGCGGACCTTTAACACTGAAGCTTTCTTT.

V gene TRBV13 combines with J gene TRBJ2-1; D not resolved. CDR1 and CDR2 from the germline V gene are PRHDT and FYEKMQ (reference sequence). Trimming cost V 1 base and J 10 bases, with 11 bases left between them. The CDR3 contains 13 residues. CDR3 coding DNA: TGTGCCAGCAGCTTAGACTCTCGCGGAGAGCAGTTCTTC. This encodes CASSLDSRGEQFF.

The chain is built from TRBV3-1 (or the pseudogene TRBV3-2) and TRBJ2-5; D unresolved. Trimming cost V 0 bases and J 5 bases, with 19 bases left between them. The CDR3 contains 17 residues. Germline CDR1 LGHDT, CDR2 YNNKEL (reference sequence). Written as DNA, the CDR3 is TGTGCCAGCAGCCAAGAGACGTGGGGTACCGCTTCTGAGACCCAGTACTTC. Its protein is CASSQETWGTASETQYF.

This clone was seen only a few times. The chain is built from TRBV5-1 and TRBJ2-7, with a weak D call TRBD2 (5 bases). The CDR3 runs to 12 residues. V shed 0 bases and J shed 4 bases, with 5 bases lying between them. Germline lookup yields CDR1 SGHRS and CDR2 YFSETQ. CDR3 in DNA: TGCGCCAGCAGCTTGGGGAGGTACGAGCAGTACTTC. It codes for CASSLGRYEQYF.

The V call is TRBV7-9, the J call TRBJ1-5; D ambiguous. V was shortened by 4 bases and J by 11 bases, with 15 bases between the two germline ends. The germline V gene encodes CDR1 SEHNR and CDR2 FQNEAQ (reference sequence). This CDR3 has 13 residues. The DNA of the CDR3 is TGTGCCAGCAGCTACGGGGAAGATAGGGCCCAGCATTTT. Translation: CASSYGEDRAQHF.

The chain joins TRBV4-1 to TRBJ2-1, with a tentative D call TRBD1 (5 bases). Trimming shortened V by 4 bases and J by 5 bases, and 9 bases separated the two germline ends. The CDR3 covers 13 residues. Per germline, CDR1 MGHRA and CDR2 YSYEKL. Here the CDR3 reads CASSPQTDNEQFF. The CDR3 DNA follows: TGCGCCAGCAGCCCGCAGACAGACAATGAGCAGTTCTTC.

This chain links TRBV6-1 with TRBJ2-2; D is ambiguous. There are 15 residues in the CDR3. CDR1 is MNHNS and CDR2 is SASEGT in the germline V gene. Trimming took off 1 base at V and 1 base at J, with 7 bases between the two ends. CDR3 coding DNA: TGTGCCAGCAGTGAAGGTGTGTGGAACACCGGGGAGCTGTTTTTT. Its translation is CASSEGVWNTGELFF.

This chain links TRBV5-4 with TRBJ2-5, with D perhaps assigned TRBD1 or TRBD2 (6 bases each). V lost 4 bases and J 2 bases, leaving 21 bases between the germline ends. Germline V gives CDR1 SGHNT, CDR2 YYREEE (reference sequence). This CDR3 is 17 amino acids long. The CDR3 DNA reads as TGTGCCAGCAGCACGGAGTTCCGCGGGACAACACAAGAGACCCAGTACTTC. Its protein product is CASSTEFRGTTQETQYF. Full variable domain (remainder filled in from reference TRBV5-4 and TRBJ2-5): ETGVTQSPTHLIKTRGQQVTLRCSSQSGHNTVSWYQQALGQGPQFIFQYYREEENGRGNFPPRFSGLQFPNYSSELNVNALELDDSALYLCASSTEFRGTTQETQYFGPGTRLLVL.

V is TRBV7-9 and J is TRBJ2-2, with 7 bases matching TRBD2. Germline V gives CDR1 SEHNR, CDR2 FQNEAQ (reference sequence). V lost 5 bases, J lost 0 bases, and 6 bases stayed unmatched. This CDR3 has 16 residues. The CDR3: CASSPRGTPNTGELFF. CDR3 sequence (DNA): TGTGCCAGCAGCCCGCGGGGGACTCCGAACACCGGGGAGCTGTTTTTT.

This chain links TRBV15 with TRBJ2-7; D is undetermined. There are 15 residues in the CDR3. Germline-derived CDR1 and CDR2 are LNHNV and YYDKDF (reference sequence). Between the trimmed V and J ends, which lost 0 bases and 2 bases, there was a span of 11 bases. CDR3 amino acids: CATSRDRAEAYEQYF. CDR3 nucleotides: TGTGCCACCAGCAGAGATCGGGCGGAAGCCTACGAGCAGTACTTC.

This chain uses TRBV9 with TRBJ2-7; 13 bases map to TRBD2. The ends lost 4 bases at V and 5 bases at J; junction bases unmatched: 9. Germline-derived CDR1 and CDR2 are SGDLS and YYNGEE. The length of the CDR3 is 16 residues. As DNA, the CDR3 is TGTGCCAGCAGCATCGGACTAGCGGGAGCCAAAAACGAGCAGTACTTC. It encodes CASSIGLAGAKNEQYF.

The chain employs TRBV4-1 and TRBJ2-3; D is unresolved. V gave up 0 bases and J gave up 1 base, with 8 bases separating them. Per the germline V gene, CDR1 is MGHRA and CDR2 is YSYEKL. The CDR3 contains 15 residues. The CDR3 region is CASSQEAVGTDTQYF. CDR3 nucleotide sequence: TGCGCCAGCAGCCAAGAGGCAGTAGGCACAGATACGCAGTATTTT.

The chain is built from TRBV2 and TRBJ2-5, with TRBD2 identical over 9 bases. The junction had 9 bases not matched to a gene; V was cut back by 8 bases and J by 2 bases. The CDR3 is 15 residues long. The germline V gene encodes CDR1 SNHLY and CDR2 FYNNEI. In nucleotides, the CDR3 is TGTGCCAGCGGGGGAGCTAGCGGGGTACAAGAGACCCAGTACTTC. This encodes CASGGASGVQETQYF.

The chain has TRBV10-3 and TRBJ2-7, with D possibly being TRBD1 (6 bases). The CDR3 covers 13 residues. CDR1 ENHRY and CDR2 SYGVKD come from the germline V gene. The V end was cut by 8 bases, the J end by 2 bases, with 13 bases between. The CDR3 spells CAIGRDTAYEQYF. CDR3 nucleotide sequence: TGTGCCATCGGCCGGGACACTGCCTACGAGCAGTACTTC.

This rearrangement joins TRBV11-1 to TRBJ2-7; TRBD2 agrees at 7 bases. V was pared by 3 bases and J by 2 bases, with 4 bases of the junction left unmatched. The CDR3 has 14 amino acids. Per germline, CDR1 SGHAT and CDR2 FQDESV (reference sequence). The CDR3 loop is CASSLAGAAYEQYF. The DNA for the CDR3 is TGTGCCAGCAGCTTGGCGGGAGCCGCCTACGAGCAGTACTTC.

The chain has TRBV3-1 (or the pseudogene TRBV3-2) and TRBJ1-3; D might be TRBD1 (6 bases). Germline V lookup: CDR1 LGHDT, CDR2 YNNKEL (reference sequence). V lost 2 bases and J 1 base, leaving 12 bases between the germline ends. There are 16 residues in the CDR3. The CDR3 spells CASSQFWTESGNTIYF. CDR3 nucleotides: TGTGCCAGCAGCCAATTCTGGACAGAATCTGGAAACACCATATATTTT.

V and J are TRBV21-1 and TRBJ2-5; TRBD1 is the table's D call and was not checked against the DNA. TRBV21-1 is labeled a pseudogene. The length of the CDR3 is 15 residues. CDR3 DNA sequence: TGTGCCAGCAGCAAAGTTCAGGGGGTACAAGAGACCCAGTACTTC. It encodes CASSKVQGVQETQYF.

As DNA, the CDR3 is TGTGCCAGCAGCTTCGGCCAGGCAGAAAAACTGTTTTTT. Its protein product is CASSFGQAEKLFF. V is TRBV11-2 and J is TRBJ1-4; D is unclear. The germline V and J ends were trimmed by 3 bases and 8 bases, with 10 bases remaining between them. CDR1 is SGHAT and CDR2 is FQNNGV in the germline V gene. The CDR3 has 13 residues.

The genes are TRBV6-2 or TRBV6-3 and TRBJ2-1; TRBD2 aligns across 11 bases. Germline V CDR1 and CDR2: MNHEY, SVGEGT. The CDR3 sequence is 21 residues long. V lost 2 bases, J lost 0 bases, and 15 bases stayed unmatched. CDR3 nucleotides: TGTGCCAGCAGTTACCCTCTAGCGGGAGGAGGACCCGTTAGCTCCTACAATGAGCAGTTCTTC. As protein: CASSYPLAGGGPVSSYNEQFF.

This clone appeared once. The rearrangement joins TRBV15 to TRBJ2-7; the D gene is possibly TRBD1 (6 bases). Trimming removed 0 bases from V and 0 bases from J, with 15 bases in between. The CDR3 loop spans 17 amino acids. The V gene's germline CDR1 is LNHNV and CDR2 YYDKDF (reference sequence). CDR3 DNA: TGTGCCACCAGCAGAGAGAGTGGGCAGGGGAGCTCCTACGAGCAGTACTTC. Its translation is CATSRESGQGSSYEQYF.

The gene calls are TRBV5-4 and TRBJ1-6; D possibly corresponds to TRBD1 (6 bases). CDR1 is SGHNT, CDR2 YYREEE, per germline (reference sequence). This CDR3 has 15 amino acids. With 5 bases removed from V and 5 bases from J, the gap between germline ends came to 14 bases. CDR3 loop: CASSVGAGDNSPLHF. CDR3 nucleotides: TGTGCCAGCAGTGTGGGGGCGGGAGATAATTCACCCCTCCACTTT.